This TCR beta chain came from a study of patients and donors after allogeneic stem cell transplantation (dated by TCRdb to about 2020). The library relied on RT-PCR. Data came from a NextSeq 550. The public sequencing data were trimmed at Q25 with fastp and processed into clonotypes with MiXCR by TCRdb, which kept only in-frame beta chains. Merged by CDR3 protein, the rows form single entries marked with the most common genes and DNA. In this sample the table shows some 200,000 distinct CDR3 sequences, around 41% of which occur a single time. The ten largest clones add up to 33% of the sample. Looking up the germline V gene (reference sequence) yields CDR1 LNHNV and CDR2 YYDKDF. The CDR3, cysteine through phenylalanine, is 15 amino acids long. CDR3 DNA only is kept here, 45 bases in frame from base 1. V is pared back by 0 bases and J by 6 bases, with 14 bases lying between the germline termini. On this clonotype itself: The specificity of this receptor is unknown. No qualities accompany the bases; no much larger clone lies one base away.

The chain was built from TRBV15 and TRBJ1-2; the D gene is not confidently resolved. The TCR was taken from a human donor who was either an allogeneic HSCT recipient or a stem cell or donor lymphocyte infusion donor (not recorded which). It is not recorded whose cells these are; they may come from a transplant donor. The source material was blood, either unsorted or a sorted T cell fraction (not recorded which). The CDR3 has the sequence CATSRDADKRNGYTF. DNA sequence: TGTGCCACCAGCAGAGATGCCGACAAACGGAATGGCTACACCTTC.